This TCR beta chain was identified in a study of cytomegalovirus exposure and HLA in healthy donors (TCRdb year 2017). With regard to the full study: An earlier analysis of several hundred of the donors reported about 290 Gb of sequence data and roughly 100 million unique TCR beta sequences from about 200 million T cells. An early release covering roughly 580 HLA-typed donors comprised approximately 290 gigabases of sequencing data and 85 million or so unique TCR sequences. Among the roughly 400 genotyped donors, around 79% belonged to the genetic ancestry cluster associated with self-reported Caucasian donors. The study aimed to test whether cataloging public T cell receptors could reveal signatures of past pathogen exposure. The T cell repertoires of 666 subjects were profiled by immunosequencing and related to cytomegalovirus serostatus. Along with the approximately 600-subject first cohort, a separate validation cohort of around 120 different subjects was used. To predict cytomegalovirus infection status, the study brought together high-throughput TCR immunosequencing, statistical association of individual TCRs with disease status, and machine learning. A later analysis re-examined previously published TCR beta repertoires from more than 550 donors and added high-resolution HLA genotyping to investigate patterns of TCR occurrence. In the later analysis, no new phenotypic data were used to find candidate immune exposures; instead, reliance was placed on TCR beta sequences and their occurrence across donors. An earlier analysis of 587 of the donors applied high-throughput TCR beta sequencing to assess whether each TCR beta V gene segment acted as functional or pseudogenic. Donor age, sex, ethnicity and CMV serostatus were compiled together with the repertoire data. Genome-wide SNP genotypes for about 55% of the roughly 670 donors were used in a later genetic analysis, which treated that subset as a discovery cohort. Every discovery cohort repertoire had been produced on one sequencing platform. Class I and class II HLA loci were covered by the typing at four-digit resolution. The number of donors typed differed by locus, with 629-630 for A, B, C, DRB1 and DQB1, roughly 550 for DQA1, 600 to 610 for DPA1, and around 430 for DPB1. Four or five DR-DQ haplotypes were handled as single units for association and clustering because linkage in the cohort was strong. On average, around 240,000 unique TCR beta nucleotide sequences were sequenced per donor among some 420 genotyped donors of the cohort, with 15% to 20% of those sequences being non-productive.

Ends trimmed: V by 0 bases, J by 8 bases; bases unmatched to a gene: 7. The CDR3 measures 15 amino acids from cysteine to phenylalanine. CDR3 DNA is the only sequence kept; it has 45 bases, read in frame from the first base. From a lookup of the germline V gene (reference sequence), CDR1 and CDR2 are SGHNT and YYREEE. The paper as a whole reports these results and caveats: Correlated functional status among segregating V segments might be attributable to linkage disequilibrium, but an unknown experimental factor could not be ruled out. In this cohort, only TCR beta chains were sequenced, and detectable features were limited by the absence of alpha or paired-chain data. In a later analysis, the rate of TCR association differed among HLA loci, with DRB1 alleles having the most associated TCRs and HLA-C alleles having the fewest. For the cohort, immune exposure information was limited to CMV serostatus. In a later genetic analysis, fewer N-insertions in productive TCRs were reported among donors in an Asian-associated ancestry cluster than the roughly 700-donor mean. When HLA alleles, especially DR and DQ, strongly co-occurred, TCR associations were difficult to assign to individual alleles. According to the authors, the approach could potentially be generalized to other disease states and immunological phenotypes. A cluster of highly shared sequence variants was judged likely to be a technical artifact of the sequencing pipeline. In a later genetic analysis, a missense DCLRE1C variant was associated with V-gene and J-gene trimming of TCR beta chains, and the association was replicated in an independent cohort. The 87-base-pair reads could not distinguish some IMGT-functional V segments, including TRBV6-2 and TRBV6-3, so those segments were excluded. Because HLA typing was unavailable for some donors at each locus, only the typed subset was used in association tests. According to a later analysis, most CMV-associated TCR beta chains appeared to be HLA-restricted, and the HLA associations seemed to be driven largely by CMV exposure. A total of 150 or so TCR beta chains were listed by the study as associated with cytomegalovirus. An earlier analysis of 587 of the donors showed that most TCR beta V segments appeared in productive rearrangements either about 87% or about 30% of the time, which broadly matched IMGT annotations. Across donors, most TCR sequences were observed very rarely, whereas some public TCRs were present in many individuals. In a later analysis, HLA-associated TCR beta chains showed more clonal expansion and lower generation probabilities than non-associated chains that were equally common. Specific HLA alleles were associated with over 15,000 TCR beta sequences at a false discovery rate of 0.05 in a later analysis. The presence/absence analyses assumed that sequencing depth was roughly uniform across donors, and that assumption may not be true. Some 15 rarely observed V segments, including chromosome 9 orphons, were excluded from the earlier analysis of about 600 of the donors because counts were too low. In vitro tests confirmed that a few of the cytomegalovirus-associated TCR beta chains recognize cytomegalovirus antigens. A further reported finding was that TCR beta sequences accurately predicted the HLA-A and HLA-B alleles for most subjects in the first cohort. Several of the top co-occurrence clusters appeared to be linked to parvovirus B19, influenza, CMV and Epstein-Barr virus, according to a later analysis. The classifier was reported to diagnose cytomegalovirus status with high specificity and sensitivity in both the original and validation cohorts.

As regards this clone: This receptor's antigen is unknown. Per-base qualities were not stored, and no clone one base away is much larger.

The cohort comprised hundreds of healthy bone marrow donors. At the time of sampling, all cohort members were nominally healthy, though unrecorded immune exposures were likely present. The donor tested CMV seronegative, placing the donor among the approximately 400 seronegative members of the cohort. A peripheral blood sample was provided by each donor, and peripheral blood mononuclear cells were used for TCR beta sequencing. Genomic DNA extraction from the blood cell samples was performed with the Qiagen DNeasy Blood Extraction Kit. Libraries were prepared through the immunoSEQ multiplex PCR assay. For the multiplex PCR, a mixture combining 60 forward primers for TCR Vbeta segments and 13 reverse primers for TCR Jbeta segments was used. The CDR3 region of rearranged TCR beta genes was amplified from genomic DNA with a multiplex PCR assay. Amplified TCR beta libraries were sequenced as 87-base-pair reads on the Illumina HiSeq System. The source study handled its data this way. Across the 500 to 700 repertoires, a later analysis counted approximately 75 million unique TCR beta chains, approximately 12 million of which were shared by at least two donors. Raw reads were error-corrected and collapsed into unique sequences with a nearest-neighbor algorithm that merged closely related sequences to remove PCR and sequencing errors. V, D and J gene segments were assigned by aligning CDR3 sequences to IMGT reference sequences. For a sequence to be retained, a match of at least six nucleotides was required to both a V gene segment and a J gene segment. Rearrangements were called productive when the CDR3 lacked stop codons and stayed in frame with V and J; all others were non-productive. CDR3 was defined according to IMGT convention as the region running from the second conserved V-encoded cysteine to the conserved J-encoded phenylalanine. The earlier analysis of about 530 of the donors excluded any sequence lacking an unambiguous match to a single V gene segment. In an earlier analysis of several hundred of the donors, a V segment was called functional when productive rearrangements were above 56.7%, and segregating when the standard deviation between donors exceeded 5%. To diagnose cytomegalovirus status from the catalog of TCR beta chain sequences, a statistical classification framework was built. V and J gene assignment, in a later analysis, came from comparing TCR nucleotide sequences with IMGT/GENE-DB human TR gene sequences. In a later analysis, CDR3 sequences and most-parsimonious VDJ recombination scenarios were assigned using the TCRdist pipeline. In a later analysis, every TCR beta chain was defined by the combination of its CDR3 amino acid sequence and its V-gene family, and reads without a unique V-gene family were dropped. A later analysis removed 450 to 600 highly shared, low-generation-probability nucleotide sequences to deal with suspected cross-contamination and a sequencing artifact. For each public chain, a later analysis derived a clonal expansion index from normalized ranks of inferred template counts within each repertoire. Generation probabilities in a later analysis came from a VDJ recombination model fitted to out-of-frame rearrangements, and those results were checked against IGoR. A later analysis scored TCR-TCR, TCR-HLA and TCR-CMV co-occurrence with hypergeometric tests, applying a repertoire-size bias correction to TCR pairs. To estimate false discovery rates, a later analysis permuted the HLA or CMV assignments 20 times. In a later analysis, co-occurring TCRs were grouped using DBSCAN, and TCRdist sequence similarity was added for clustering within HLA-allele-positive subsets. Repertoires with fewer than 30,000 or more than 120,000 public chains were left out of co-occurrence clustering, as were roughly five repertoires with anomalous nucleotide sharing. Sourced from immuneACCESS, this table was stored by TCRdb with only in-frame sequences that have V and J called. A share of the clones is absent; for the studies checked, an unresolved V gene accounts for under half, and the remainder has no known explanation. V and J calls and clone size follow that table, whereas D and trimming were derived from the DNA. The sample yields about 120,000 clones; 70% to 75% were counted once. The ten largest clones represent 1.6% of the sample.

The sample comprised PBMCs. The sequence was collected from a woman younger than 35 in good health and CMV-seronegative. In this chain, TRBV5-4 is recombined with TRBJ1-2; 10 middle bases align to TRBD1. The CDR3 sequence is CASSLVGTGERGYTF. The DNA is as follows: TGTGCCAGCAGCTTGGTAGGGACAGGGGAGCGGGGCTACACCTTC. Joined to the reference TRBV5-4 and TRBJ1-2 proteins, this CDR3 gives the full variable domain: ETGVTQSPTHLIKTRGQQVTLRCSSQSGHNTVSWYQQALGQGPQFIFQYYREEENGRGNFPPRFSGLQFPNYSSELNVNALELDDSALYLCASSLVGTGERGYTFGSGTRLTVV.